This T cell receptor beta chain was recovered during a study of radiotherapy plus CTLA-4 blockade in lung cancer. The data were produced by immunoSEQ multiplex PCR, yet TCRdb's version contains in-frame clones alone and is incomplete. This sample has approximately 34,000 clones, with less than 75% found just once. This TCR was recovered from a human donor with non-small cell lung cancer who had stable disease on radiotherapy plus ipilimumab. The specimen comprised peripheral blood, sampled from a patient treated with radiotherapy plus ipilimumab.

The CDR3 loop reads CASRSYYGYTF. DNA of the CDR3: TGTGCCAGCAGGTCTTATTATGGCTACACCTTC. V gene TRBV27 combines with J gene TRBJ1-2, with unresolved D. CDR3 size: 11 residues. Germline V lookup: CDR1 MNHEY, CDR2 SMNVEV (reference sequence). Trimming shortened V by 6 bases and J by 5 bases, and 7 bases separated the two germline ends.